The source of this T cell receptor (beta chain) is a study of T cells in Graves' hyperthyroidism and ophthalmopathy. Worth noting for this clonotype: Its antigen is unidentified.

Notes on the study in general: With a median lead of about 6.9 months before onset, the model predicted ophthalmopathy.

TCR beta CDR3 regions were amplified from RNA. The HTBI primer set drove a first-round RT-PCR of the TCR CDR3. MiXCR, applied by TCRdb to the multiplex PCR reads, yields one record per CDR3 protein. The sample comprises approximately 430,000 distinct CDR3 sequences, more than 15% of which are singletons, and roughly an eighth rests with the top ten. This CDR3 spans 15 amino acids. Germline V CDR1 and CDR2: MNHEY, SVGEGT. Trimming cost V 2 bases and J 4 bases; bases outside gene matches: 5. Across 18 months, stable Graves' hyperthyroidism was marked by no progression to ophthalmopathy. Diagnoses were established using clinical symptoms, serum thyroxine and TRAb, thyroid ultrasound and orbital computed tomography. PBMCs came from 9 to 10 ml fresh peripheral blood.

The chain is built from TRBV6-2 or TRBV6-3 and TRBJ2-5; TRBD1 agrees at 9 bases. The sequence came from a woman aged 18-30 years with Graves' hyperthyroidism. Material: blood. CDR3 protein: CASSYMGQGGETQYF. The CDR3 DNA is TGTGCCAGCAGTTACATGGGACAGGGTGGAGAGACCCAGTACTTC.